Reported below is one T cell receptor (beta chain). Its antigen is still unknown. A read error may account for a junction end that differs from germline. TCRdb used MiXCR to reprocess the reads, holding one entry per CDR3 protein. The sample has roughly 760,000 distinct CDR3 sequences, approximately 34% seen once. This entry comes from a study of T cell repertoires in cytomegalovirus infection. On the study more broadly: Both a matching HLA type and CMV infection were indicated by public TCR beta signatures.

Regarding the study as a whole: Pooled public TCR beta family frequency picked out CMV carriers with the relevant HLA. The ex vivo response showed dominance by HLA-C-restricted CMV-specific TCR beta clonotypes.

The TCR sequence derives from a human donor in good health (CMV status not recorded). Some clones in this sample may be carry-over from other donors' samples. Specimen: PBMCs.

DNA of the CDR3: TGTGCCAGAAGCACGACACCTTCCTACGATCAGTACTTC. This gives the protein CARSTTPSYDQYF. This chain links TRBV7-2 with TRBJ2-7; D is ambiguous. There are 13 residues in the CDR3. CDR1 SGHTA and CDR2 FQGNSA come from the germline V gene.